A single sample gave rise to the 16 T cell receptor beta chains below, sequenced in a study of STAT5B mutations in CD4+ large granular lymphocyte leukemia. Using immunoSEQ multiplex PCR, the repertoire was profiled, and TCRdb retains in-frame clones only, with some absent. The data show about 27,000 clones, around two thirds seen once. Material: CD4+ T cells from blood buffy coats. The receptors were gathered from a human donor in good health.

The gene calls are TRBV7-9 and TRBJ1-1; possible D gene TRBD1, 5 bases. This CDR3 region has 15 residues. CDR1 SEHNR and CDR2 FQNEAQ come from the germline V gene (reference sequence). Trimming shortened V by 2 bases and J by 1 base, and 11 bases separated the two germline ends. CDR3 loop: CASSLPGRTNTEAFF. CDR3 sequence (DNA): TGTGCCAGCAGCTTACCGGGACGAACGAACACTGAAGCTTTCTTT.

The chain employs TRBV7-8 and TRBJ1-4; 10 bases line up with TRBD1. Per the germline V gene, CDR1 is SGHVS and CDR2 is FQNEAQ. This CDR3 is built from 15 residues. V gave up 5 bases and J gave up 7 bases; unmatched junction bases: 7. CDR3 sequence: CASSPSGTGAEKLFF. The CDR3 region has the DNA TGTGCCAGCAGCCCCTCCGGGACAGGGGCTGAAAAACTGTTTTTT.

J is TRBJ1-2 and V is TRBV19; 8 bases are a match to TRBD1. CDR3 length equals 11 residues. CDR1 is LNHDA and CDR2 is SQIVND in the germline V gene (reference sequence). Trimming took 9 bases from V and 6 from J; bases not matched to a gene: 3. CDR3 DNA: TGTGCCAGCCGGACAGGGCATGGCTACACCTTC. Amino acid sequence: CASRTGHGYTF.

In this sample, this clone turned up a few times. The chain is built from TRBV4-2 and TRBJ1-2, with D perhaps matching TRBD1 (6 bases). The CDR3 has 15 amino acids. Germline assignment: CDR1 LGHNA and CDR2 YNFKEQ. Trimming took 0 bases from V and 7 from J, leaving 15 bases between them. DNA for the CDR3: TGTGCCAGCAGCCAAGAAGGATCAGGGGTAGGTGGCTACACCTTC. Translation: CASSQEGSGVGGYTF.

This clone was detected only once. V and J are TRBV5-1 and TRBJ1-5; D might be TRBD1 (5 bases). Trimming removed 0 bases from V and 5 bases from J, with 9 bases in between. Germline lookup yields CDR1 SGHRS and CDR2 YFSETQ. This CDR3 comprises 14 residues. As DNA, the CDR3 is TGCGCCAGCAGCTTGGAGGGGTGGGATCAGCCCCAGCATTTT. It yields the protein CASSLEGWDQPQHF.

The sample holds a few counts of this clone. The rearrangement uses TRBV5-8 and TRBJ1-2; D gene unclear. CDR1 is SGHTS and CDR2 is YDEGEE in the germline V gene. The CDR3 totals 11 residues. Trimming shortened V by 4 bases and J by 5 bases, and 6 bases separated the two germline ends. CDR3 sequence (DNA): TGTGCCAGCAGCCTGGAGTATGGCTACACCTTC. Protein: CASSLEYGYTF.

In DNA, the CDR3 is TGTGCCACCAGCAGAGGAGGGGTCTATGAGCAGTTCTTC. Translation gives CATSRGGVYEQFF. V usage is TRBV15 and J usage is TRBJ2-1, with D possibly called TRBD1 or TRBD2 (5 bases each). Germline V gene lookup returns CDR1 LNHNV and CDR2 YYDKDF (reference sequence). Trimming took 1 base from V and 8 from J, leaving 9 bases between them. The CDR3 totals 13 residues.

The rearrangement uses TRBV29-1 and TRBJ2-7; TRBD2 agrees at 8 bases. Per germline, CDR1 SQVTM and CDR2 ANQGSEA. The CDR3 loop spans 12 amino acids. V lost 6 bases and J lost 4; bases outside the gene matches: 5. The CDR3 DNA is TGCAGCGTACGGACTAGCTCTTACGAGCAGTACTTC. As protein: CSVRTSSYEQYF.

This clone was detected only once. V gene TRBV5-1 combines with J gene TRBJ2-1, with 13 nucleotides matching TRBD2. V was clipped by 5 bases and J by 4 bases; unmatched bases: 3. This CDR3 region has 15 residues. The V gene's germline CDR1 is SGHRS and CDR2 YFSETQ. CDR3 DNA: TGCGCCAGCAGGACTAGCGGGGGGTCGTACAATGAGCAGTTCTTC. Translating it yields CASRTSGGSYNEQFF.

The chain couples TRBV15 to TRBJ2-3; D is possibly TRBD1 (6 bases). The CDR3 is 14 amino acids. Germline V lookup: CDR1 LNHNV, CDR2 YYDKDF (reference sequence). Trimming shortened V by 2 bases and J by 8 bases, and 14 bases separated the two germline ends. The CDR3 sequence: CATSRTGSRLTQYF. DNA of the CDR3: TGTGCCACCAGCAGAACAGGGAGCAGGCTTACGCAGTATTTT. The full variable domain, rest sourced from reference TRBV15 and TRBJ2-3, is DAMVIQNPRYQVTQFGKPVTLSCSQTLNHNVMYWYQQKSSQAPKLLFHYYDKDFNNEADTPDNFQSRRPNTSFCFLDIRSPGLGDTAMYLCATSRTGSRLTQYFGPGTRLTVL.

This clone was seen only a few times. The chain uses TRBV19 and TRBJ1-5, with TRBD1 matching over 8 bases. The CDR3 totals 16 residues. Germline lookup yields CDR1 LNHDA and CDR2 SQIVND (reference sequence). The junction had 7 bases not matched to a gene; V was cut back by 5 bases and J by 1 base. CDR3 protein: CASSLGQGISNQPQHF. The CDR3 region has the DNA TGTGCCAGTAGTCTCGGACAGGGTATAAGCAATCAGCCCCAGCATTTT.

V is TRBV7-2 and J is TRBJ2-2, with D maybe TRBD1 (6 bases). V was pared by 5 bases and J by 2 bases, with 18 bases between. The CDR3 loop spans 17 amino acids. Germline CDR1 and CDR2: SGHTA and FQGNSA. The CDR3 DNA follows: TGTGCCAGCAGCATCATGCGGCTTGGGGGCAACACCGGGGAGCTGTTTTTT. Translation: CASSIMRLGGNTGELFF.

The rearrangement links TRBV10-3 to TRBJ2-5; 10 nucleotides agree with TRBD1. The CDR3 totals 18 residues. With V trimmed by 6 bases and J by 4 bases, 17 bases remained unmatched. Germline V gives CDR1 ENHRY, CDR2 SYGVKD. The CDR3 reads CAISAGQGVREGGETQYF. The CDR3 region has the DNA TGTGCCATCAGCGCCGGACAGGGGGTCAGGGAGGGAGGAGAGACCCAGTACTTC.

This chain uses TRBV7-3 with TRBJ2-6, with a weak D call TRBD2 (5 bases). There are 17 residues in the CDR3. The V end was cut by 2 bases, the J end by 2 bases, with 13 bases between. Germline V gives CDR1 SGHTA, CDR2 FQGTGA. The CDR3 loop is CASSLAGGTTGANVLTF. DNA for the CDR3: TGTGCCAGCAGCTTAGCCGGAGGCACGACTGGGGCCAACGTCCTGACTTTC.

Note on this clone: Other DNA variants within this sample encode the same CDR3. The chain has TRBV15 and TRBJ1-5; tentatively, D is TRBD1 (6 bases). CDR1 is LNHNV and CDR2 is YYDKDF in the germline V gene (reference sequence). The ends were cut back, 5 bases at V and 6 bases at J, with 8 bases in the middle. This CDR3 comprises 12 residues. CDR3 residues: CATSRDTQPQHF. For the CDR3, the DNA is TGTGCCACCAGCCGGGACACTCAGCCCCAGCATTTT.

This clone was detected only once. The chain has TRBV9 and TRBJ2-2; D unclear. Trimming cost V 0 bases and J 9 bases, with 15 bases left between them. The CDR3 has 15 amino acids. Germline CDR1 reads SGDLS; CDR2 reads YYNGEE. The CDR3 spells CASSVEGTYDRELFF. The CDR3 DNA reads as TGTGCCAGCAGCGTAGAAGGTACCTACGACAGGGAGCTGTTTTTT.